This note documents a single T cell receptor beta chain sequence. Its antigen is not identified. This sample stems from a study of cytomegalovirus exposure and HLA in healthy donors. Study-wide findings and caveats: When analyzed later, a missense DCLRE1C variant was found to be linked to TCR beta V- and J-gene trimming.

PCR involved 60 Vbeta and 13 Jbeta primers. Only in-frame clones appear in the TCRdb table, and some are missing; sequencing was by immunoSEQ multiplex PCR. The sample has some 130,000 clones, more than 75% seen once; the top ten hold 2.2%. The germline CDR1 and CDR2 sequences are ENHRY and SYGVKD. V was pared by 6 bases and J by 6 bases, with 23 bases between. The CDR3 sequence is 16 residues long. The sequence was collected from a man younger than 45 in good health and CMV-seronegative. The sequencing input was PBMCs. The chain links TRBV10-3 to TRBJ1-2, with D possibly TRBD1 on 6 matching bases. CDR3 DNA sequence: TGTGCCATCAGCCAGTCGGGACATGGGGGGAGGGATGGCTACACCTTC. This codes for CAISQSGHGGRDGYTF.